A single TCR beta chain is shown here with its context. CDR3 length equals 15 residues. The germline V gene has CDR1 MNHEY and CDR2 SVGAGI. V was shortened by 4 bases and J by 2 bases, with 14 bases between the two germline ends. The record originates from a study of T cells in Graves' hyperthyroidism and ophthalmopathy. Amplified TCR beta CDR3 regions derived from RNA transcripts. First-round RT-PCR targeting the TCR CDR3 was performed with the HTBI primer set. One entry per CDR3 protein results from TCRdb running MiXCR on the multiplex PCR reads. The table shows 650,000 to 750,000 distinct CDR3 sequences, with less than 15% occurring only once.

The chain links TRBV6-5 to TRBJ1-2, with D possibly TRBD1 on 5 matching bases. The clonotype comes from a woman in her late teens or twenties with Graves' hyperthyroidism. Sequencing used blood. CDR3 DNA sequence: TGTGCCAGCAGTTCGGCGGGGCGGACCAACTATGGCTACACCTTC. It encodes CASSSAGRTNYGYTF.